Following are 18 T cell receptor beta chains from one sample sequenced in a study of molecular identifiers for immune sequencing clone quantification. TCRdb re-analysed the PCR reads in MiXCR, keeping a single row per CDR3 protein. The table shows over 600,000 distinct CDR3 sequences, with about 20% occurring only once. Sequenced: naive CD8+ T cells from blood, with Jurkat cell RNA spiked in. The subset was: FACS-sorted CD8+CD4-CCR7+CD45RA+ naive T cells. Source of these receptors: a human donor in good health. Some libraries in this study had Jurkat cell RNA spiked in.

About this clonotype itself: An end of the junction differs from the germline gene, which may be a read error. This chain joins TRBV28 and TRBJ1-3, with D tentatively TRBD1 (6 bases). The germline V gene has CDR1 MDHEN and CDR2 SYDVKM. The CDR3 has 15 residues. The chain's CDR3 is CASSFRGYSGNTICF. The CDR3 nucleotides are TGTGCCAGCAGTTTCAGGGGTTACTCTGGAAACACCATATGTTTT.

This clonotype was counted ten times or more. The CDR3 DNA reads TGCAGTGCTAGTGAGGGATCCTACGAGCAGTACTTC. It is translated as CSASEGSYEQYF. The rearrangement links TRBV20-1 to TRBJ2-7; possibly TRBD2 for D (5 bases). Germline V gene sequence: CDR1 DFQATT, CDR2 SNEGSKA (reference sequence). V dropped 3 bases and J dropped 1 base, with 7 bases sitting between them. CDR3 length: 12 amino acids.

This clonotype was observed at least ten times. CDR3 sequence reads: CASSLGLDRGNNYGYTF. In DNA, the CDR3 is TGTGCCAGCAGCTTAGGGCTAGACAGGGGGAATAACTATGGCTACACCTTC. The chain couples TRBV7-2 to TRBJ1-2; 9 positions match TRBD1. This CDR3 region has 17 residues. Germline values: CDR1 SGHTA, CDR2 FQGNSA. The J segment lost 1 base and the V segment lost 1 base, leaving 7 bases of the junction unmatched.

There are many counts of this clonotype. V gene TRBV2 combines with J gene TRBJ2-3; 7 positions match TRBD1. There are 15 residues in the CDR3. V was pared by 6 bases and J by 1 base, with 7 bases of the junction left unmatched. Germline values: CDR1 SNHLY, CDR2 FYNNEI. Here the CDR3 reads CASRGGQLRTDTQYF. The CDR3 nucleotides are TGTGCCAGCAGAGGGGGCCAACTCCGCACAGATACGCAGTATTTT.

This clonotype showed up many times. CDR3 in amino acids: CASSLTPSGSPHEQYF. The DNA for the CDR3 is TGCGCCAGCAGCTTGACTCCTAGCGGGAGCCCTCACGAGCAGTACTTC. The chain uses TRBV5-1 and TRBJ2-7; TRBD2 matches 10 bases. V shed 1 base and J 5 bases; nucleotides not matched to a gene: 9. Germline V lookup: CDR1 SGHRS, CDR2 YFSETQ. The CDR3 covers 16 residues.

There are many counts of this clonotype. The V call is TRBV12-5, the J call TRBJ2-1, with 10 nucleotides matching TRBD1. Germline CDR1 reads LGHNT; CDR2 reads FRNRAP. The V segment lost 6 bases and the J segment 2 bases; nucleotides outside the gene matches: 4. The CDR3 covers 15 residues. Here the CDR3 reads CASGPGQGAYNEQFF. The CDR3 nucleotides read TGTGCTAGTGGCCCTGGACAGGGGGCCTACAATGAGCAGTTCTTC.

This clonotype was counted only a few times. The CDR3 nucleotides read TGCAGTGCTAGAACTAGCGGGAGGGGTAATGAGCAGTTCTTC. Its translation: CSARTSGRGNEQFF. The J gene is TRBJ2-1, the V gene TRBV20-1; TRBD2 aligns across 13 bases. Looked up from germline, CDR1 is DFQATT and CDR2 is SNEGSKA (reference sequence). This CDR3 is 14 amino acids long. The junction had 2 bases not matched to a gene; V was cut back by 2 bases and J by 7 bases.

The chain combines TRBV20-1 with TRBJ2-1, with D perhaps TRBD2 (5 bases). The germline V and J ends were trimmed by 0 bases and 7 bases, with 22 bases remaining between them. CDR1 and CDR2 (germline): DFQATT, SNEGSKA (reference sequence). CDR3 length: 17 residues. DNA of the CDR3: TGCAGTGCTAGAGAATCGCAGGACGGGGAGTGGGCTAATGAGCAGTTCTTC. Amino acids: CSARESQDGEWANEQFF.

The chain uses TRBV5-4 and TRBJ2-1; either TRBD1 or TRBD2 may fit D (5 bases each). Germline V gene sequence: CDR1 SGHNT, CDR2 YYREEE (reference sequence). V shed 0 bases and J shed 6 bases, with 19 bases lying between them. This CDR3 has 17 amino acids. The CDR3 is CASSLAFRDQNGNEQFF. CDR3 coding DNA: TGTGCCAGCAGCTTGGCGTTTAGGGACCAAAACGGCAATGAGCAGTTCTTC.

In this sample, this clonotype turned up a few times. The chain has TRBV30 and TRBJ2-7, with D tentatively TRBD1 (6 bases). Per germline, CDR1 GTSNPN and CDR2 SVGIG (reference sequence). V lost 5 bases and J lost 4, with 9 bases in between. The CDR3 totals 11 residues. CDR3 loop: CAWGQNYEQYF. The DNA for the CDR3 is TGTGCCTGGGGACAGAATTACGAGCAGTACTTC.

The sample holds many counts of this clonotype. The chain couples TRBV7-9 to TRBJ2-2, with 8 bases lining up with TRBD2. J lost 3 bases, V lost 1 base, and 7 bases had no gene match. Germline V gene data show CDR1 as SEHNR and CDR2 as FQNEAQ (reference sequence). CDR3 length: 17 amino acids. The CDR3 DNA is TGTGCCAGCAGCTTAGACGGGAGGGCCCCAGACACCGGGGAGCTGTTTTTT. Its translation is CASSLDGRAPDTGELFF.

This clonotype was picked up many times. The rearrangement joins TRBV10-3 to TRBJ1-1; unclear D gene. Germline CDR1 reads ENHRY; CDR2 reads SYGVKD. V was clipped by 4 bases and J by 0 bases, with 18 bases between them. The CDR3 is made up of 17 amino acids. The CDR3 coding sequence is TGTGCCATCAGTGTAGAGCTGGGGTATATCATGAACACTGAAGCTTTCTTT. Protein sequence: CAISVELGYIMNTEAFF.

On this clonotype itself: Since a much larger clone is just one base distant, this may be a read error. The gene calls are TRBV15 and TRBJ1-6; no clear D. V was clipped by 0 bases and J by 5 bases, with 8 bases between them. The CDR3 has 15 amino acids. Germline V CDR1 and CDR2: LNHNV, YYDKDF (reference sequence). The CDR3 DNA sequence: TGTGCCACCAGCAGAGATGAAGGGAATAATTCACCCCTCCACTTT. It is translated as CATSRDEGNNSPLHF.

This clonotype was recorded at least ten times. The V call is TRBV5-6, the J call TRBJ2-1; D call uncertain. CDR1 and CDR2 from the germline V gene are SGHDT and YYEEEE. The ends were cut back, 7 bases at V and 6 bases at J, with 11 bases in the middle. The CDR3 runs 12 residues. In DNA form, the CDR3 reads TGTGCCAGCCAACTCGGGCCCAATGAGCAGTTCTTC. Protein: CASQLGPNEQFF.

This clonotype was counted at least ten times. The chain joins TRBV7-9 to TRBJ1-4, with D uncertain. The CDR3 is 16 residues long. Deletions cut 0 bases from V and 11 bases from J, with 19 bases between. Germline CDR1 reads SEHNR; CDR2 reads FQNEAQ (reference sequence). For the CDR3, the DNA is TGTGCCAGCAGCTTAGCAACGGGAACAGCGTTTCGGAAACTGTTTTTT. Residues: CASSLATGTAFRKLFF.

As regards this clonotype: Being one base from a much bigger clone, this may be a read error. The chain couples TRBV24-1 to TRBJ2-3; D is ambiguous. In germline, CDR1 is KGHDR, CDR2 SFDVKD. The V end was cut by 0 bases, the J end by 4 bases, with 13 bases between. The CDR3 length is 16 residues. The CDR3 coding sequence is TGTGCCACCAGTGATTTGGAAGCAGGCAGCGCAGATACGCAGTATTTT. Translation gives CATSDLEAGSADTQYF.

Concerning this clonotype: This may come from a read error, since a much larger clone is one base off. The gene calls are TRBV2 and TRBJ1-4; 7 bases are shared with TRBD1. Germline V gene data show CDR1 as SNHLY and CDR2 as FYNNEI. The CDR3 is made up of 15 amino acids. Trimming at V came to 7 bases and at J to 3 bases, leaving 8 bases not matched to a gene. The CDR3 DNA is TGTGCCAGCAAAGGGGACAGTGCAGCTAATGAAAAACTGTTTTTT. Its protein product is CASKGDSAANEKLFF.

With regard to this clonotype: Just one base apart from a much larger clone, this may be a read error. This chain connects TRBV6-5 to TRBJ2-1; 9 bases match TRBD1. This CDR3 has 16 residues. J gave up 8 bases and V 5 bases, and 13 bases lay outside the gene matches. Germline V lookup: CDR1 MNHEY, CDR2 SVGAGI. The CDR3 nucleotides read TGTGCCAGCAGTACCTTGACAGGGGGTAATAGGGATGAGCAGTTCTTC. The encoded protein is CASSTLTGGNRDEQFF.